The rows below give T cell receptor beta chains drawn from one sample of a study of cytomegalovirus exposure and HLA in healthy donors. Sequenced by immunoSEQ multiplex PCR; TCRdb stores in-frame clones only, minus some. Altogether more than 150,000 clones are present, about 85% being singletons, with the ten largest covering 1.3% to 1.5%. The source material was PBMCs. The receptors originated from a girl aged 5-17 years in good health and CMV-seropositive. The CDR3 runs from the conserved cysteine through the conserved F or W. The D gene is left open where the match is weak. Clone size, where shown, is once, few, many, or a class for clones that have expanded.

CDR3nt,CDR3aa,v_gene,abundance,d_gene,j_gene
TGCGCCAGCAGCTTGGAAGGGGAGAACACTGAAGCTTTCTTT,CASSLEGENTEAFF,TRBV5-1,once,NA,TRBJ1-1
TGCGCCAGCAGCCAAGATTGGGCCGTCTCCTACGAGCAGTACTTC,CASSQDWAVSYEQYF,TRBV4-1,NA,NA,TRBJ2-7
TGTGCCAGCAGTGAAGCGATGGGTATGCAGGGAAGAAAAAAAAATCAGCCCCAGCATTTT,CASSEAMGMQGRKKNQPQHF,TRBV2,NA,NA,TRBJ1-5
TGTGCCAGCAGTCCCCCTCTAGCGGGGGGGAACTACGAGCAGTACTTC,CASSPPLAGGNYEQYF,TRBV6-4,NA,TRBD2,TRBJ2-7
TGTGCCAGCTCACCAGCGGGGGGCTTTTACGAGCAGTACTTC,CASSPAGGFYEQYF,TRBV18,NA,TRBD2,TRBJ2-7
TGTGCCAGCAGAAACACCTGGACAGGGTGGGGTGAAAAACTGTTTTTT,CASRNTWTGWGEKLFF,TRBV27,NA,TRBD1,TRBJ1-4
TGCGCCAGCAGTGAAAGCGGGAGTGGCGACGAGCAGTACTTC,CASSESGSGDEQYF,TRBV10-1,NA,TRBD2,TRBJ2-7
TGTGCCAGCTCGAACCACGACGGAGCCTTAGGTGATGGCTACACCTTC,CASSNHDGALGDGYTF,TRBV18,NA,NA,TRBJ1-2
TGTGCCAGCAGTTACCTGGGACTCCACACAGATACGCAGTATTTT,CASSYLGLHTDTQYF,TRBV6-5,NA,NA,TRBJ2-3
TGTGCCAGCAGTGACTCAAGGGAGCGGAACATTCAGTACTTC,CASSDSRERNIQYF,TRBV6-4,NA,NA,TRBJ2-4
TGCGCCAGCAGTGATTTTTTTGCAGGGTGGGTCGGCAATCAGCCCCAGCATTTT,CASSDFFAGWVGNQPQHF,TRBV10-1,NA,NA,TRBJ1-5
TGTGCCAGCAGTGAATCCGTATACAATGAGCAGTTCTTC,CASSESVYNEQFF,TRBV25-1,NA,NA,TRBJ2-1
TGTGCTAGCAGCTCCTTAGCGGGAGGGCCCTACAATGAGCAGTTCTTC,CASSSLAGGPYNEQFF,TRBV7-7,NA,TRBD2,TRBJ2-1
TGTGCCAGCAGTTGGAGATACACAGATACGCAGTATTTT,CASSWRYTDTQYF,TRBV27,NA,NA,TRBJ2-3
TGTGCCAGCAGCTCCCACGCCCGACTAGCGGGAGGGCAGACCCAGTACTTC,CASSSHARLAGGQTQYF,TRBV13,NA,TRBD2,TRBJ2-5
TGCAGCGGTGCGGACTCCTCCTACAATGAGCAGTTCTTC,CSGADSSYNEQFF,TRBV29-1,once,NA,TRBJ2-1
TGTGCCAGCAGTTCATACTGGGGCGCCGGGGAAGCTTTCTTT,CASSSYWGAGEAFF,TRBV7-6,few,NA,TRBJ1-1
TGCAGCGTAGATAGCGGGGGGGGCACAGATACGCAGTATTTT,CSVDSGGGTDTQYF,TRBV29-1,few,TRBD2,TRBJ2-3
TGTGCCAGCAGCTTCAGGGGGCAAAGCGACTATGGCTACACCTTC,CASSFRGQSDYGYTF,TRBV11-1,few,TRBD1,TRBJ1-2
TGTGCCAGCAGCTTAGAGGGGCGGGAGGAAGATGAGCAGTTCTTC,CASSLEGREEDEQFF,TRBV7-9,NA,TRBD2,TRBJ2-1
TGTGCCAGCAGCTTCAGGGGCAGGCCCGCTTTGGGCTATGGCTACACCTTC,CASSFRGRPALGYGYTF,TRBV7-9,once,NA,TRBJ1-2
TGCGCCAGCAGGAAATCCGCGACTAGCAGAATCCAATACCTTACTGGCACAGATACGCAGTATTTT,CASRKSATSRIQYLTGTDTQYF,TRBV4-1,NA,TRBD2,TRBJ2-3
TGTGCCAGCAGCAGGGGCGACTCTGGAAACACCATATATTTT,CASSRGDSGNTIYF,TRBV6-5,NA,NA,TRBJ1-3
TGTGCCAGCAGCTTAGAGACAAGGTCTGAAGCTTTCTTT,CASSLETRSEAFF,TRBV7-9,few,NA,TRBJ1-1
TGTGCCTGGGCCGAGCGGAGAGCTTTCTTT,CAWAERRAFF,TRBV30,NA,NA,TRBJ1-1
TGCGCCAGCAGAAGGACAGGGTTCGATGAAAAACTGTTTTTT,CASRRTGFDEKLFF,TRBV5-1,NA,TRBD1,TRBJ1-4
TGTGCCAGCAGTGAAGGATACAGTGACTATGGCTACACCTTC,CASSEGYSDYGYTF,TRBV2,NA,NA,TRBJ1-2
TGTGCCTGGGGTTTTGCCAGGAACACTGAAGCTTTCTTT,CAWGFARNTEAFF,TRBV30,few,NA,TRBJ1-1
TGTGCCAGCAGCTTAGGGGGACAGTACTATGGCTACACCTTC,CASSLGGQYYGYTF,TRBV7-2,NA,TRBD1,TRBJ1-2